These 27 T cell receptor beta chains originate from one sample sequenced in a study of shared clonotypes between healthy human individuals. Sequencing was performed with immunoSEQ multiplex PCR; in TCRdb, only in-frame clones are kept and a portion is missing. The sample has a few hundred thousand clones, roughly 85% seen once. The source material was PBMCs. The receptors were gathered from a woman aged 40 to 50 in good health. Some clones in this sample may be carry-over from other donors' samples.

This sequence joins TRBV4-2 and TRBJ2-1; the D gene is possibly TRBD2 (5 bases). CDR3 length: 15 residues. CDR1 and CDR2 from the germline V gene are LGHNA and YNFKEQ. The V end lost 1 base, the J end lost 3 bases, and 10 bases lay between the germline ends. The CDR3 is CASSQASGYYNEQFF. The CDR3 region has the DNA TGTGCCAGCAGCCAAGCGAGCGGTTACTACAATGAGCAGTTCTTC.

This clone was seen a handful of times. The same CDR3 arises from other DNA sequences in this sample as well. The V gene is TRBV28, the J gene TRBJ2-7; TRBD1 is a possible D gene (6 bases). V lost 3 bases to trimming and J lost 0 bases, with 9 bases between them. CDR3 length: 14 amino acids. Germline V CDR1 and CDR2: MDHEN, SYDVKM. The CDR3 DNA reads TGTGCCAGCAGTTTTAAGGGGGTCTCCTACGAGCAGTACTTC. It encodes CASSFKGVSYEQYF.

The chain employs TRBV21-1 and TRBJ2-7; the table names TRBD2, a call not compared with the DNA. TRBV21-1 is annotated as a pseudogene. This CDR3 comprises 13 residues. Written as DNA, the CDR3 is TGTGCCAGCAGTGAGTTAGCGGTCTACGAGCAGTACTTC. Translated, it gives CASSELAVYEQYF.

This clone appeared once. This chain links TRBV28 with TRBJ1-4; no reliable D call. CDR1 and CDR2 (germline): MDHEN, SYDVKM. V was trimmed by 4 bases and J by 3 bases, leaving 9 bases between them. CDR3 length: 14 residues. CDR3 coding DNA: TGTGCCAGCAGTTCTGGGATACCTAATGAAAAACTGTTTTTT. It is translated as CASSSGIPNEKLFF.

This sequence joins TRBV30 and TRBJ2-6, with D unresolved. V was pared by 0 bases and J by 3 bases, with 3 bases between. Germline V lookup: CDR1 GTSNPN, CDR2 SVGIG (reference sequence). This CDR3 has 13 residues. CDR3 nucleotide sequence: TGTGCCTGGAGTGTTCATGGGGCCAACGTCCTGACTTTC. Amino acid sequence: CAWSVHGANVLTF.

The chain uses TRBV7-3 and TRBJ2-5; 11 nucleotides match TRBD2. From germline, CDR1 is SGHTA and CDR2 FQGTGA. Germline trimming cut 0 bases from V and 5 bases from J; bases unmatched to any gene: 2. The CDR3 has 15 residues. CDR3 amino acids: CASSLTPSGRETQYF. Written as DNA, the CDR3 is TGTGCCAGCAGCTTAACCCCTAGCGGGAGGGAGACCCAGTACTTC.

This clone has just a few counts. The chain uses TRBV27 and TRBJ2-7; 12 bases are a match to TRBD2. Trimming took 6 bases from V and 4 from J; bases not matched to a gene: 4. Germline V gene lookup returns CDR1 MNHEY and CDR2 SMNVEV (reference sequence). The CDR3 length is 14 residues. CDR3 protein: CASSRLAGEYEQYF. Written as DNA, the CDR3 is TGTGCCAGCAGCAGACTAGCGGGAGAGTACGAGCAGTACTTC.

This sequence joins TRBV29-1 and TRBJ2-1; D might be TRBD1 or TRBD2, each matching 5 bases. The V and J ends lost 6 bases and 0 bases respectively, with 15 bases between them. Per the germline V gene, CDR1 is SQVTM and CDR2 is ANQGSEA. The CDR3 totals 15 residues. CDR3 protein: CSVGKGLSSYNEQFF. CDR3 nucleotides: TGCAGCGTCGGGAAGGGGTTGAGCTCCTACAATGAGCAGTTCTTC.

The gene calls are TRBV7-9 and TRBJ1-5, with TRBD1 identical over 8 bases. The junction had 10 bases not matched to a gene; V was cut back by 0 bases and J by 6 bases. The CDR3 totals 17 residues. Germline CDR1 reads SEHNR; CDR2 reads FQNEAQ (reference sequence). The DNA for the CDR3 is TGTGCCAGCAGCTTAGCGGTTCTGGACAGGGTGGTTCAGCCCCAGCATTTT. As protein: CASSLAVLDRVVQPQHF.

The chain is built from TRBV2 and TRBJ2-7, with 15 nucleotides matching TRBD2. Germline assignment: CDR1 SNHLY and CDR2 FYNNEI. The CDR3 has 17 amino acids. V was pared by 6 bases and J by 2 bases, with 8 bases of the junction left unmatched. In DNA form, the CDR3 reads TGTGCCAGCAGATTGGGACTAGCGGGAGGTACCCCCTACGAGCAGTACTTC. Translating it yields CASRLGLAGGTPYEQYF.

The CDR3 nucleotides are TGTGCCAGCAGCTTTGCGCACTCTGGGGCCAACGTCCTGACTTTC. It specifies CASSFAHSGANVLTF. This chain uses TRBV5-8 with TRBJ2-6, with D unresolved. CDR1 SGHTS and CDR2 YDEGEE come from the germline V gene. This CDR3 has 15 residues. The V end was cut by 2 bases, the J end by 0 bases, with 6 bases between.

The V gene is TRBV21-1, the J gene TRBJ1-2; TRBD1, the table's D call, was not compared with the DNA. TRBV21-1 is tagged as a pseudogene. This CDR3 contains 18 residues. CDR3 coding DNA: TGTGCCAGCAGCAATTTAGGACAGGGGAGCAACGGGAGTGGTGGCTACACCTTC. Residues: CASSNLGQGSNGSGGYTF.

The genes are TRBV28 and TRBJ1-2; TRBD1 is a possible D gene (5 bases). Germline CDR1 reads MDHEN; CDR2 reads SYDVKM. V was pared by 3 bases and J by 6 bases, with 29 bases between. CDR3 size: 19 residues. CDR3 sequence (DNA): TGTGCCAGCAGTTTTCTTGGCTCACTATCAAGACAGTTAGTAGATGGCTACACCTTC. It translates to CASSFLGSLSRQLVDGYTF.

J is TRBJ2-7 and V is TRBV5-5; 10 nucleotides match TRBD2. The CDR3 length is 17 residues. With V trimmed by 2 bases and J by 1 base, 9 bases remained unmatched. Germline lookup yields CDR1 SGHKS and CDR2 YYEKEE (reference sequence). CDR3 bases: TGTGCCAGCAGCTTAGGGCTAGCGGGAGTATTTTCCTACGAGCAGTACTTC. As protein: CASSLGLAGVFSYEQYF.

The genes are TRBV7-9 and TRBJ1-2; D gene unclear. The CDR3 spans 13 residues. Looked up from germline, CDR1 is SEHNR and CDR2 is FQNEAQ (reference sequence). Trimming took 5 bases from V and 2 from J, leaving 9 bases between them. The CDR3 sequence: CASSRMGNYGYTF. DNA of the CDR3: TGTGCCAGCAGCCGCATGGGAAACTATGGCTACACCTTC.

This clone was counted only a few times. This chain uses TRBV30 with TRBJ1-3, with 7 bases lining up with TRBD1. The CDR3 contains 15 residues. The V and J ends lost 7 bases and 0 bases, in that order; junction bases with no gene match: 9. Germline V gives CDR1 GTSNPN, CDR2 SVGIG (reference sequence). The CDR3 nucleotides are TGTGCCTTCCTCAAGGGACAGTTCTCTGGAAACACCATATATTTT. Its protein product is CAFLKGQFSGNTIYF.

This chain connects TRBV7-9 to TRBJ2-2; D remains ambiguous. The CDR3 extends over 16 amino acids. Germline CDR1 and CDR2: SEHNR and FQNEAQ (reference sequence). Trimming stripped 0 bases from V and 0 bases from J, with 8 bases between. CDR3 protein: CASSLAAEPNTGELFF. CDR3 sequence (DNA): TGTGCCAGCAGCTTAGCTGCGGAACCGAACACCGGGGAGCTGTTTTTT.

The chain uses TRBV23-1 and TRBJ1-2; D unresolved. TRBV23-1 falls under the ORF class, with uncertain function. The CDR3 extends over 11 amino acids. V was trimmed by 4 bases and J by 6 bases, leaving 6 bases between them. This CDR3 is CASSPDHGYTF. The CDR3 nucleotides are TGCGCCAGCAGTCCGGACCATGGCTACACCTTC.

This clone turned up a few times. V usage is TRBV5-6 and J usage is TRBJ2-7, with 8 bases matching TRBD1. The V segment lost 0 bases and the J segment 7 bases; nucleotides outside the gene matches: 9. The CDR3 spans 15 residues. Germline V gene data show CDR1 as SGHDT and CDR2 as YYEEEE. DNA for the CDR3: TGTGCCAGCAGCTTGGGCGGGACAGGCAAGAGGGAGCAGTACTTC. It encodes CASSLGGTGKREQYF. Looking up the rest from reference TRBV5-6 and TRBJ2-7 gives the full variable domain: DAGVTQSPTHLIKTRGQQVTLRCSPKSGHDTVSWYQQALGQGPQFIFQYYEEEERQRGNFPDRFSGHQFPNYSSELNVNALLLGDSALYLCASSLGGTGKREQYFGPGTRLTVT.

The gene calls are TRBV7-3 and TRBJ2-2, with 15 positions matching TRBD2. The CDR3 length is 19 residues. V was clipped by 5 bases and J by 0 bases; unmatched bases: 7. Germline V gives CDR1 SGHTA, CDR2 FQGTGA. The CDR3 DNA is TGTGCCAGCAGCCCTGGGACTAGCGGGGGGTTCGCGAACACCGGGGAGCTGTTTTTT. This translates into CASSPGTSGGFANTGELFF. The full variable domain, in which reference TRBV7-3 and TRBJ2-2 provide the parts outside the CDR3, is GAGVSQTPSNKVTEKGKYVELRCDPISGHTALYWYRQSLGQGPEFLIYFQGTGAADDSGLPNDRFFAVRPEGSVSTLKIQRTERGDSAVYLCASSPGTSGGFANTGELFFGEGSRLTVL.

Turning to this clone: This clone may be a read error of a much larger clone one base away. The CDR3 protein is CASSSSLSGTSLQETQYF. CDR3 nucleotide sequence: TGTGCCAGCAGTTCTTCCCTTTCCGGGACATCCTTACAAGAGACCCAGTACTTC. The J gene is TRBJ2-5, the V gene TRBV28; perhaps TRBD1 as D (6 bases). V lost 4 bases to trimming and J lost 2 bases, with 23 bases between them. The germline gives CDR1 MDHEN, CDR2 SYDVKM. There are 18 residues in the CDR3.

This rearrangement joins TRBV30 to TRBJ2-7; no clear D gene. Gene TRBJ2-5 matches the end of the DNA better, so the J call may be wrong. Looked up from germline, CDR1 is GTSNPN and CDR2 is SVGIG (reference sequence). The length of the CDR3 is 13 residues. CDR3 residues: CAWSVGWQETQYF. CDR3 sequence (DNA): TGTGCCTGGAGTGTAGGGTGGCAAGAGACCCAGTACTTC.

The V gene is TRBV13, the J gene TRBJ2-5; D might be TRBD1 (6 bases). V was clipped by 6 bases and J by 0 bases, with 23 bases between them. CDR3 length: 18 residues. The germline V gene has CDR1 PRHDT and CDR2 FYEKMQ (reference sequence). In nucleotides, the CDR3 is TGTGCCAGCAGGAACTCCCAGAAACCACAGGGCTACCAAGAGACCCAGTACTTC. This encodes CASRNSQKPQGYQETQYF.

This clone has a single count. A far larger clone is just one base off, so this is likely a read error. The J gene is TRBJ1-1, the V gene TRBV5-5; no definite D call. From germline, CDR1 is SGHKS and CDR2 YYEKEE (reference sequence). V was trimmed by 5 bases and J by 1 base, leaving 3 bases between them. The CDR3 consists of 11 residues. The DNA for the CDR3 is TGTGCCAGCAGGCAGAACACTGAAGCTTTCTTT. Translated: CASRQNTEAFF.

This chain connects TRBV7-2 to TRBJ2-7, with 11 bases lining up with TRBD2. The germline gives CDR1 SGHTA, CDR2 FQGNSA. Trimming removed 2 bases from V and 6 bases from J; junction bases left unmatched: 6. The CDR3 loop spans 15 amino acids. CDR3 region: CASSLKLAGAPEQYF. CDR3 nucleotide sequence: TGTGCCAGCAGCTTAAAACTAGCGGGAGCTCCCGAGCAGTACTTC. Supplemented by reference TRBV7-2 and TRBJ2-7, the full variable domain reads GAGVSQSPSNKVTEKGKDVELRCDPISGHTALYWYRQSLGQGLEFLIYFQGNSAPDKSGLPSDRFSAERTGGSVSTLTIQRTQQEDSAVYLCASSLKLAGAPEQYFGPGTRLTVT.

The DNA of the CDR3 is TGTGCCAGCAGTGAAGAAGGTCACCCGAGGGACACTGAAGCTTTCTTT. Amino acid sequence: CASSEEGHPRDTEAFF. The chain carries TRBV2 and TRBJ1-1; D is undetermined. V was shortened by 1 base and J by 3 bases, with 15 bases between the two germline ends. Germline lookup yields CDR1 SNHLY and CDR2 FYNNEI. The CDR3 is 16 residues long.

The chain recombines TRBV7-9 with TRBJ1-2, with 9 bases lining up with TRBD1. V trimming: 6 bases; J trimming: 8 bases; junction bases outside the gene matches: 10. The length of the CDR3 is 14 residues. Per the germline V gene, CDR1 is SEHNR and CDR2 is FQNEAQ (reference sequence). The CDR3 region is CASSRSGTGSGYTF. The CDR3 DNA sequence: TGTGCCAGCAGTCGTAGCGGGACAGGGAGCGGCTACACCTTC.